This T cell receptor (beta chain) was captured in a study of cytomegalovirus exposure and HLA in healthy donors. Across the whole study: The 120 validation repertoires used the same platform as the approximately 700 first-cohort repertoires (as reported by a later analysis).

Notes on this clone: A junction end diverges from the germline sequence, so it may reflect a read error.

The CDR3 loop spans 13 amino acids. Germline V CDR1 and CDR2: MGHRA, YSYEKL. Measured with immunoSEQ multiplex PCR; TCRdb has only the in-frame clones, and not every one. This sample has tens of thousands of clones; 88% occur once, and the top ten carry roughly 6.7%. The sequence was obtained from a woman in her 30s in good health and CMV-seronegative. V and J are TRBV4-1 and TRBJ2-1; unclear D gene. The material sequenced was PBMCs. As DNA, the CDR3 is TGCGCCAGCAGCCAAATTTCCTTCAATGAGCAGTTCTTC. Translation: CASSQISFNEQFF.